This paragraph reports one T cell receptor (beta chain). Its antigen is unidentified. The data derive from a study of cytomegalovirus exposure and HLA in healthy donors. This CDR3 comprises 16 residues. Trimming pared 4 bases from V and 1 base from J, leaving 12 bases between. CDR1 is SGHRS, CDR2 YFSETQ, per germline. Regarding the study as a whole: Cytomegalovirus-associated status was assigned to about 150 TCR beta chains.

This PCR relied on a set of 60 Vbeta primers and 13 Jbeta primers. Repertoires were generated with immunoSEQ multiplex PCR, while TCRdb's copy carries only in-frame clones and drops some. The sample has approximately 150,000 clones, 80% seen once. This TCR was sampled from a man aged 40-49 years in good health and CMV-seronegative. This sequence joins TRBV5-1 and TRBJ1-6; D is possibly TRBD1 (5 bases). The sequenced sample was PBMCs. CDR3 DNA sequence: TGCGCCAGCAGCGGGGGGTCGAGTTCCTATAATTCACCCCTCCACTTT. Protein product: CASSGGSSSYNSPLHF. Drawing the rest from reference TRBV5-1 and TRBJ1-6, the complete variable domain is KAGVTQTPRYLIKTRGQQVTLSCSPISGHRSVSWYQQTPGQGLQFLFEYFSETQRNKGNFPGRFSGRQFSNSRSEMNVSTLELGDSALYLCASSGGSSSYNSPLHFGNGTRLTVT.